The sequence of this T cell receptor beta chain was determined in a study of CD8+ T cells in alopecia areata. About the research overall: Tofacitinib therapy lasting 6 to 18 months was followed by 6 months off drug.

Indicated treatment: oral pan-JAK inhibitor, 5-10 mg twice daily. Sampling of alopecia areata patients yielded lesional scalp punch biopsies as well as peripheral blood. In each case, RNA was isolated and then reverse transcribed into cDNA as the sequencing template. Measured with immunoSEQ multiplex PCR; TCRdb has only the in-frame clones, and not every one. The table includes over 150,000 clones, 50% to 60% detected once. Notes on the study in general: Sequences from scalp samples also cover resident alphabeta T cells of normal skin. Under tofacitinib, numerous expanded lesional clonotypes remained detectable in scalp and blood.

A note on this clone: Its matching antigen is unknown.

V lost 6 bases, J lost 1 base, and 7 bases stayed unmatched. Germline loops: CDR1 MDHEN, CDR2 SYDVKM. This CDR3 region has 16 residues. The input for sequencing was CD4+ T cells sorted from blood, taken at week 4, from a patient treated with tofacitinib. The rearrangement uses TRBV28 and TRBJ2-2; 8 positions agree with TRBD1. The TCR was taken from a human donor with alopecia areata. CDR3 bases: TGTGCCAGCAGGTCAGGACAGGGCAGGAACACCGGGGAGCTGTTTTTT. Amino acids: CASRSGQGRNTGELFF. The full variable domain, completed using reference TRBV28 and TRBJ2-2, is DVKVTQSSRYLVKRTGEKVFLECVQDMDHENMFWYRQDPGLGLRLIYFSYDVKMKEKGDIPEGYSVSREKKERFSLILESASTNQTSMYLCASRSGQGRNTGELFFGEGSRLTVL.